This note documents a single T cell receptor beta chain sequence. Its antigen is unidentified. Expressed TCRB transcripts were sequenced, since all the RNA that had been isolated was reverse transcribed. Produced via immunoSEQ multiplex PCR; TCRdb's table is partial and in-frame only. The sample lists hundreds of thousands of clones, 15% to 20% occurring once. This record belongs to a study of beta chain features in type 1 diabetes. Study as a whole: Patients did not differ from healthy donors in age, gender or cell yield. All samples yielded around 98 million examined sorted cells. General study points: Researchers report that Type 1 diabetes patients had moderately but significantly shorter TCRB CDR3s across all four CD4+ subsets.

This CDR3 is built from 15 residues. Germline CDR1 SGHDT, CDR2 YYEEEE. Between the trimmed V and J ends, which lost 0 bases and 1 base, there was a span of 10 bases. CD4+ naive, central memory, regulatory and stem cell-like memory cells were sorted via CD45RO/CCR7/CD25/CD127/CD95/CD27. The TCR originated in a woman aged 18-29 years in good health. This chain uses TRBV5-6 with TRBJ1-1; D possibly corresponds to TRBD1 (6 bases). Sequenced material: naive CD4+ T cells from blood. As DNA, the CDR3 is TGTGCCAGCAGCTTGGGCCCACAGGGGAACACTGAAGCTTTCTTT. Amino acid sequence: CASSLGPQGNTEAFF.